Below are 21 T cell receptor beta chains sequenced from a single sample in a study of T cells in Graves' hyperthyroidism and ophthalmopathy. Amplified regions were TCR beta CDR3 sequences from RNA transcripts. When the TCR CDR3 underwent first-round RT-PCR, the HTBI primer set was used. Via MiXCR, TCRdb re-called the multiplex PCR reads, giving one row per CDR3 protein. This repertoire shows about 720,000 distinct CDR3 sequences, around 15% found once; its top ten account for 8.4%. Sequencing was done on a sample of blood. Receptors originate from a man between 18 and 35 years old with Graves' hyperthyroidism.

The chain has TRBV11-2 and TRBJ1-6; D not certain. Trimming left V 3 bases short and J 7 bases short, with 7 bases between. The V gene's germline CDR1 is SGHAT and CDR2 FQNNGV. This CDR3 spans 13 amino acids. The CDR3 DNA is TGTGCCAGCAGCTTGGGGATGAATTCACCCCTCCACTTT. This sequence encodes CASSLGMNSPLHF.

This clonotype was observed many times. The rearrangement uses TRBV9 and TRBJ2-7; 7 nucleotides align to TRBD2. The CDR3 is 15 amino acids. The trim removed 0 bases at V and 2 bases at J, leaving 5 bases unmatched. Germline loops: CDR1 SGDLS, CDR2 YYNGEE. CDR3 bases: TGTGCCAGCAGCGTAGGAAGCGGGAAAACCTACGAGCAGTACTTC. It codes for CASSVGSGKTYEQYF. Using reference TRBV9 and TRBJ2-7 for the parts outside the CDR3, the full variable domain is DSGVTQTPKHLITATGQRVTLRCSPRSGDLSVYWYQQSLDQGLQFLIQYYNGEERAKGNILERFSAQQFPDLHSELNLSSLELGDSALYFCASSVGSGKTYEQYFGPGTRLTVT.

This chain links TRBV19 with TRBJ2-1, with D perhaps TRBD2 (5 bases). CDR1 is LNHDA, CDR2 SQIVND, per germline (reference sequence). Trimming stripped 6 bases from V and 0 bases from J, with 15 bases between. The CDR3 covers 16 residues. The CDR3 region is CASSPAGLSSYNEQFF. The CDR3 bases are TGTGCCAGTAGCCCCGCCGGACTCAGCTCCTACAATGAGCAGTTCTTC.

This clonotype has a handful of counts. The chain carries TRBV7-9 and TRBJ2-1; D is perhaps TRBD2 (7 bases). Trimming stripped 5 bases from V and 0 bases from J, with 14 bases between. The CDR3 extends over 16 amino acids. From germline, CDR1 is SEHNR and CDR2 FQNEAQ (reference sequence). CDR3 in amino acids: CASSPSGGGSYNEQFF. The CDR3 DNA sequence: TGTGCCAGCAGCCCTAGCGGAGGGGGCTCCTACAATGAGCAGTTCTTC.

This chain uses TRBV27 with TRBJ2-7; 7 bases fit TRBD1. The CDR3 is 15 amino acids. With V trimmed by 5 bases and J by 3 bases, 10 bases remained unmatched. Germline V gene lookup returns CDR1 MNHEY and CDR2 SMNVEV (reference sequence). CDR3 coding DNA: TGTGCCAGCAGTCCGACCGGGACAGCCAACTACGAGCAGTACTTC. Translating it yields CASSPTGTANYEQYF.

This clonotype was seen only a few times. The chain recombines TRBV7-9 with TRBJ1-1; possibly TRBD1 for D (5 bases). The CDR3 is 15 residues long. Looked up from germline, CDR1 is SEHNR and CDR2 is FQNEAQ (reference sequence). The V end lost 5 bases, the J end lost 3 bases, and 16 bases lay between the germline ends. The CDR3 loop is CASSLPSGGDTEAFF. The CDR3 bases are TGTGCCAGCAGCCTTCCCTCGGGGGGGGACACTGAAGCTTTCTTT.

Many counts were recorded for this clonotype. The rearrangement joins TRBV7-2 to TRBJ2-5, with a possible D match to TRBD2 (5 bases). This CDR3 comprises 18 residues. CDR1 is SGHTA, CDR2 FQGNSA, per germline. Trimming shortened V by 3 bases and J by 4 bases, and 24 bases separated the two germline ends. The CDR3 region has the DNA TGTGCCAGCAGCTTCCGTGAGGTCGGGGTTCGGGTTTTAGAGACCCAGTACTTC. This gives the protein CASSFREVGVRVLETQYF.

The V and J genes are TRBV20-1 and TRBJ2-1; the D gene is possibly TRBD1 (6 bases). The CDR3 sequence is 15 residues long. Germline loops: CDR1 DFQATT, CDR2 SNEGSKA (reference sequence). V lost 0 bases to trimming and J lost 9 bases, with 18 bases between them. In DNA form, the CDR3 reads TGCAGTGCTAGAGAGCAGGGACCTTGGGGGCTTGAGCAGTTCTTC. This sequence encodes CSAREQGPWGLEQFF.

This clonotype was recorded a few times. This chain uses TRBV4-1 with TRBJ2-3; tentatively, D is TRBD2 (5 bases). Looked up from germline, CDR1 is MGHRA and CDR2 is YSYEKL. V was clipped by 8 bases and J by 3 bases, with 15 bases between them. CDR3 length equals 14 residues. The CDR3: CASSLSEMTDTQYF. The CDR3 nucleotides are TGCGCCAGCTCCCTTAGCGAGATGACAGATACGCAGTATTTT.

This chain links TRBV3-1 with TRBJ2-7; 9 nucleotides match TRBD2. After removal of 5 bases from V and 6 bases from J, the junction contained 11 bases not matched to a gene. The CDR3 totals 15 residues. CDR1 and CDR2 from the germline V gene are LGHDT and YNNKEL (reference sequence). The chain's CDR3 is CASSYGLAPLLEQYF. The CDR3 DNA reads TGTGCCAGCAGCTATGGACTAGCGCCTCTCCTCGAGCAGTACTTC.

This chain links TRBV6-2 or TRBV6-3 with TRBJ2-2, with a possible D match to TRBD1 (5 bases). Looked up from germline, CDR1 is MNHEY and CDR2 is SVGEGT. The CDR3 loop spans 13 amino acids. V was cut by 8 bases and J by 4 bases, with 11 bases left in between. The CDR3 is CASQGIFTGELFF. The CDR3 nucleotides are TGTGCCAGCCAGGGTATTTTCACCGGGGAGCTGTTTTTT.

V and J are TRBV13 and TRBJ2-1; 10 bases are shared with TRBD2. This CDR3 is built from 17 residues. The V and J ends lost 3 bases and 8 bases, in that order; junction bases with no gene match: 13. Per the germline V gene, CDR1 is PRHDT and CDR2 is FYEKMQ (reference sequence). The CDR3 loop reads CASSLATGTSDSDEQFF. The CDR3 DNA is TGTGCCAGCAGCTTGGCGACCGGGACTAGCGATTCAGATGAGCAGTTCTTC.

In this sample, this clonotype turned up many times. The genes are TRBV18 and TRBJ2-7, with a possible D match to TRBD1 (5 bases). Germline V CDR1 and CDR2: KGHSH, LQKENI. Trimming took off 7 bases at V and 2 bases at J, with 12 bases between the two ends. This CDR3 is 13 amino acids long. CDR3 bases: TGTGCCAGCTACCTCAGGGTAACCTACGAGCAGTACTTC. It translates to CASYLRVTYEQYF.

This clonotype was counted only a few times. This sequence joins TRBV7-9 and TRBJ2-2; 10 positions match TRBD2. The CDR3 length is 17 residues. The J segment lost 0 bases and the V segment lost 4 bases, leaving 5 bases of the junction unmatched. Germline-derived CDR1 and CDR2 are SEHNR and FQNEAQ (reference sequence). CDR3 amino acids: CASSSLAGKTNTGELFF. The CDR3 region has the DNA TGTGCCAGCAGCTCACTAGCGGGAAAGACGAACACCGGGGAGCTGTTTTTT.

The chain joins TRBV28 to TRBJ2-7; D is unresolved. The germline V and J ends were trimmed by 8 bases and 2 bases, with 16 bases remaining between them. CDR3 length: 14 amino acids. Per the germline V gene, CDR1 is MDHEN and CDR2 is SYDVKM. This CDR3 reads CASGVGTFTYEQYF. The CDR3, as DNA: TGTGCCAGCGGGGTTGGTACTTTTACCTACGAGCAGTACTTC.

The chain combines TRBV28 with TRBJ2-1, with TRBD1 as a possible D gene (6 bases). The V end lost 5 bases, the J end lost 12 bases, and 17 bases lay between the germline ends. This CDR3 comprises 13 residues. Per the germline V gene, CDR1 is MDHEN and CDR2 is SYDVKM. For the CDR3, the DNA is TGTGCCAGCAGTCCAGGACCCCTCAGGGGGCAGTTCTTC. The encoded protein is CASSPGPLRGQFF.

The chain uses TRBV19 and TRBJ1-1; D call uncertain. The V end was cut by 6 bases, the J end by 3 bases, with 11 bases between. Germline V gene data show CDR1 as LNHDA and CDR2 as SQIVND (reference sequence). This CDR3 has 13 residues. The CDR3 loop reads CASSGQAHTEAFF. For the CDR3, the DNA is TGTGCCAGTAGCGGGCAGGCTCACACTGAAGCTTTCTTT.

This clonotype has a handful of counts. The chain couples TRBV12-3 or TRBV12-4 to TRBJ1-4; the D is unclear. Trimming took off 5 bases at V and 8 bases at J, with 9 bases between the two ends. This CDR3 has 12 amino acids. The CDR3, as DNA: TGTGCCAGCAGTGCTCTTGGGGAAAAACTGTTTTTT. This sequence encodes CASSALGEKLFF.

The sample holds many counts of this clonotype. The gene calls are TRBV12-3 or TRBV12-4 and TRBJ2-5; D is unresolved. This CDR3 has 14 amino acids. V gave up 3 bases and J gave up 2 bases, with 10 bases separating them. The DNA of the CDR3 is TGTGCCAGCAGTTTGGGTGCAGTACAAGAGACCCAGTACTTC. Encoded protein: CASSLGAVQETQYF.

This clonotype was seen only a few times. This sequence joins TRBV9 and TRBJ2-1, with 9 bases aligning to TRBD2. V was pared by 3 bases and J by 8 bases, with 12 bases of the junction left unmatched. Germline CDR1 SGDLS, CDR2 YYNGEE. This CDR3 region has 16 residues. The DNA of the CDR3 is TGTGCCAGCAGCGCGGTTAGCGGGAGTTATTCTCATGAGCAGTTCTTC. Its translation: CASSAVSGSYSHEQFF.

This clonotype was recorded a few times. The CDR3 DNA follows: TGCGCCAGCAGCTCACGGATCCCGGGACTAGCGGAGGTGACAGATACGCAGTATTTT. It encodes CASSSRIPGLAEVTDTQYF. J is TRBJ2-3 and V is TRBV5-1; 11 bases are a match to TRBD2. Germline V lookup: CDR1 SGHRS, CDR2 YFSETQ. The CDR3 has 19 amino acids. The ends lost 3 bases at V and 3 bases at J; junction bases unmatched: 15.